These 28 T cell receptor beta chains came from one sample sequenced in a study of identical twins. From the 5' RACE reads, TCRdb called clonotypes with MiXCR, one entry per CDR3 protein. Here the sample spans about 520,000 distinct CDR3 sequences, about 20% being singletons. The data were also submitted as part of a second study, on T cells expressing NK-cell markers.

The sample taken for sequencing was CD4+ T cells sorted from blood. The receptors here all came from a woman younger than 30 in good health.

J is TRBJ2-5 and V is TRBV7-2; 7 bases are a match to TRBD1. The length of the CDR3 is 14 residues. CDR1 and CDR2 from the germline V gene are SGHTA and FQGNSA. The ends lost 8 bases at V and 5 bases at J; junction bases unmatched: 11. The CDR3 DNA is TGTGCCAGCTCCAGACAGGGAACGGGGGAGACCCAGTACTTC. Translation: CASSRQGTGETQYF.

The chain recombines TRBV7-3 with TRBJ2-2; a possible D gene is TRBD1 (5 bases). This CDR3 comprises 14 residues. The germline V gene encodes CDR1 SGHTA and CDR2 FQGTGA. V shed 4 bases and J shed 4 bases, with 10 bases lying between them. CDR3 protein: CASSSTATTGELFF. DNA of the CDR3: TGTGCCAGCAGCTCGACAGCGACCACCGGGGAGCTGTTTTTT.

This clonotype appeared a few times. This sequence joins TRBV20-1 and TRBJ2-1; 7 bases match TRBD2. The CDR3 contains 17 residues. The germline gives CDR1 DFQATT, CDR2 SNEGSKA (reference sequence). V trimming: 3 bases; J trimming: 0 bases; junction bases outside the gene matches: 11. The CDR3 nucleotides are TGCAGTGCTAGGGATTTTCGGCGGGGGTTCTCCTACAATGAGCAGTTCTTC. This codes for CSARDFRRGFSYNEQFF.

This CDR3 reads CASSFNWDYEQYF. The CDR3 bases are TGTGCCAGCAGTTTCAATTGGGACTACGAGCAGTACTTC. J is TRBJ2-7 and V is TRBV27; D gene ambiguous. Trimming cost V 3 bases and J 3 bases, with 9 bases left between them. CDR1 and CDR2 (germline): MNHEY, SMNVEV (reference sequence). The CDR3 sequence is 13 residues long.

This clonotype was found a few times. V and J are TRBV12-3 or TRBV12-4 and TRBJ1-4; a weak D match, TRBD1 (6 bases). The CDR3 is 15 amino acids. Trimming removed 5 bases at V and 4 bases at J, with 14 bases between. The CDR3 sequence: CASSPWGADNEKLFF. Here the CDR3 DNA reads TGTGCCAGCAGTCCGTGGGGGGCAGATAATGAAAAACTGTTTTTT.

This clonotype was observed a few times. The chain employs TRBV7-9 and TRBJ2-1, with a possible D match to TRBD2 (5 bases). CDR1 SEHNR and CDR2 FQNEAQ come from the germline V gene (reference sequence). The CDR3 is 13 amino acids. V lost 3 bases and J lost 8, with 11 bases in between. The CDR3 reads CASSLASFDEQFF. CDR3 DNA: TGTGCCAGCAGCTTGGCTAGCTTCGATGAGCAGTTCTTC.

This clonotype was seen ten or more times. The chain has TRBV20-1 and TRBJ2-7, with 7 bases identical to TRBD2. CDR3 size: 14 residues. V lost 5 bases to trimming and J lost 3 bases; unmatched junction nucleotides: 10. Per the germline V gene, CDR1 is DFQATT and CDR2 is SNEGSKA (reference sequence). The CDR3 DNA reads as TGCAGTGCTGCCCCTGGGAGGGCGAACTACGAGCAGTACTTC. The encoded protein is CSAAPGRANYEQYF.

The table lists this clonotype with many counts. The chain joins TRBV4-1 to TRBJ2-4; D uncertain. Trimming took 4 bases from V and 4 from J, leaving 8 bases between them. The V gene's germline CDR1 is MGHRA and CDR2 YSYEKL. This CDR3 contains 13 residues. The CDR3 protein is CASSPSGKNIQYF. CDR3 nucleotide sequence: TGCGCCAGCAGCCCCTCCGGTAAAAACATTCAGTACTTC.

The V and J genes are TRBV20-1 and TRBJ2-3; perhaps TRBD2 as D (5 bases). CDR1 is DFQATT, CDR2 SNEGSKA, per germline (reference sequence). This CDR3 is built from 14 residues. Trimming left V 6 bases short and J 1 base short, with 14 bases between. CDR3 DNA: TGCAGTGCGCGATCCGGCGGGCGCACAGATACGCAGTATTTT. Translation: CSARSGGRTDTQYF.

The rearrangement links TRBV7-9 to TRBJ2-3, with D maybe TRBD2 (5 bases). The CDR3 runs to 16 residues. Trimming left V 4 bases short and J 2 bases short, with 16 bases between. Germline V gene data show CDR1 as SEHNR and CDR2 as FQNEAQ (reference sequence). The CDR3 DNA reads TGTGCCAGCAGCTCACAATACGGAGGAACCACAGATACGCAGTATTTT. It translates to CASSSQYGGTTDTQYF.

The J gene is TRBJ2-3, the V gene TRBV4-3, with 8 positions matching TRBD2. Germline V lookup: CDR1 LGHNA, CDR2 YSLEER. Trimming took 0 bases from V and 5 from J; bases not matched to a gene: 16. The length of the CDR3 is 19 residues. The CDR3 here is CASSQDFVGAGDGGDTQYF. The CDR3 DNA is TGCGCCAGCAGCCAAGATTTCGTCGGAGCGGGAGATGGGGGAGATACGCAGTATTTT.

The chain employs TRBV12-3 or TRBV12-4 and TRBJ2-1; tentative D call: TRBD2 (6 bases). CDR3 length: 15 residues. Trimming pared 3 bases from V and 4 bases from J, leaving 13 bases between. The CDR3 loop is CASSLDGGRYNEQFF. The CDR3 region has the DNA TGTGCCAGCAGTTTGGACGGGGGAAGGTACAATGAGCAGTTCTTC.

The chain couples TRBV6-2 or TRBV6-3 to TRBJ1-5, with D perhaps matching TRBD1 (5 bases). CDR1 and CDR2 from the germline V gene are MNHEY and SVGEGT. The ends were cut back, 6 bases at V and 2 bases at J, with 11 bases in the middle. CDR3 length: 14 amino acids. DNA of the CDR3: TGTGCCAGCAGAGCCAGGGCTGGCAATCAGCCCCAGCATTTT. Residues: CASRARAGNQPQHF.

The V gene is TRBV5-1, the J gene TRBJ2-3, with 9 bases matching TRBD2. Germline assignment: CDR1 SGHRS and CDR2 YFSETQ. V lost 2 bases and J lost 3; bases outside the gene matches: 7. This CDR3 has 16 residues. CDR3 nucleotides: TGCGCCAGCAGCTTAGGAAGTAGCGGGGGAACAGATACGCAGTATTTT. Amino acids: CASSLGSSGGTDTQYF.

This clonotype was seen only a few times. V gene TRBV5-1 combines with J gene TRBJ2-3; the D call may be TRBD1 or TRBD2 (5 bases each). The length of the CDR3 is 15 residues. The V gene lost 0 bases and the J gene lost 0 bases, with 8 bases spanning the gap. Germline V gene lookup returns CDR1 SGHRS and CDR2 YFSETQ. CDR3 in amino acids: CASSLDRGSTDTQYF. The DNA for the CDR3 is TGCGCCAGCAGCTTGGATCGGGGCAGCACAGATACGCAGTATTTT.

The chain uses TRBV5-1 and TRBJ2-5, with unresolved D. V shed 4 bases and J shed 5 bases, with 9 bases lying between them. The V gene's germline CDR1 is SGHRS and CDR2 YFSETQ. The CDR3 extends over 12 amino acids. The CDR3 DNA sequence: TGCGCCAGCAGCCAGTCCTTGGAGACCCAGTACTTC. Its protein product is CASSQSLETQYF. The entire variable domain, with the rest obtained from reference TRBV5-1 and TRBJ2-5, is as follows: KAGVTQTPRYLIKTRGQQVTLSCSPISGHRSVSWYQQTPGQGLQFLFEYFSETQRNKGNFPGRFSGRQFSNSRSEMNVSTLELGDSALYLCASSQSLETQYFGPGTRLLVL.

The sample holds a few counts of this clonotype. The CDR3 protein is CASSLYRGGGALETQYF. The CDR3 DNA follows: TGTGCCAGCAGCTTATACAGGGGCGGGGGGGCCCTCGAGACCCAGTACTTC. The gene calls are TRBV7-8 and TRBJ2-5, with 9 bases aligning to TRBD2. The CDR3 runs 17 residues. With V trimmed by 2 bases and J by 5 bases, 12 bases remained unmatched. Germline lookup yields CDR1 SGHVS and CDR2 FQNEAQ.

This clonotype occurred a few times. This chain links TRBV18 with TRBJ2-7; 9 bases line up with TRBD2. The CDR3 contains 18 residues. V dropped 3 bases and J dropped 0; count of bases not matched to a gene: 12. Germline CDR1 KGHSH, CDR2 LQKENI. CDR3 in amino acids: CASSPVRVAGDNSYEQYF. CDR3 sequence (DNA): TGTGCCAGCTCACCGGTGAGGGTAGCGGGGGATAACTCCTACGAGCAGTACTTC.

The chain combines TRBV20-1 with TRBJ1-1; D gene uncertain. CDR1 and CDR2 from the germline V gene are DFQATT and SNEGSKA (reference sequence). V lost 3 bases to trimming and J lost 4 bases, with 9 bases between them. The CDR3 is 12 amino acids. The CDR3 nucleotides are TGCAGTGCTAGGGAGGGTCCCACTGAAGCTTTCTTT. Its protein is CSAREGPTEAFF.

The chain joins TRBV12-3 or TRBV12-4 to TRBJ1-5; no reliable D call. V was shortened by 5 bases and J by 0 bases, with 5 bases between the two germline ends. CDR3 length equals 13 residues. As DNA, the CDR3 is TGTGCCAGCAGTCCCCTTAGCAATCAGCCCCAGCATTTT. Translated: CASSPLSNQPQHF.

This clonotype was observed a few times. The rearrangement links TRBV3-1 to TRBJ2-1; the match to TRBD2 covers 8 bases. CDR1 and CDR2 from the germline V gene are LGHDT and YNNKEL (reference sequence). The CDR3 runs to 16 residues. V was clipped by 4 bases and J by 3 bases; unmatched bases: 8. The CDR3 spells CASSPFPGLGYNEQFF. As DNA, the CDR3 is TGTGCCAGCAGCCCCTTCCCGGGACTAGGCTACAATGAGCAGTTCTTC.

The CDR3 loop reads CAISEGDSLTDTQYF. CDR3 nucleotides: TGTGCCATCAGTGAGGGGGACAGCCTCACAGATACGCAGTATTTT. The rearrangement joins TRBV10-3 to TRBJ2-3, with TRBD1 matching over 7 bases. Trimming at V came to 2 bases and at J to 2 bases, leaving 4 bases not matched to a gene. The CDR3 has 15 residues. Looked up from germline, CDR1 is ENHRY and CDR2 is SYGVKD.

The CDR3 loop is CASSSRTRAGNTIYF. DNA for the CDR3: TGTGCCAGCAGTTCCAGGACTCGAGCGGGAAACACCATATATTTT. The chain combines TRBV12-3 or TRBV12-4 with TRBJ1-3; D not certain. The CDR3 is 15 amino acids. Deletions cut 4 bases from V and 4 bases from J, with 14 bases between.

This clonotype was counted between two and nine times. The rearrangement uses TRBV5-5 and TRBJ1-5, with no clear D. Germline CDR1 is SGHKS and CDR2 is YYEKEE (reference sequence). This CDR3 contains 12 residues. V lost 1 base and J lost 9, with 8 bases in between. DNA of the CDR3: TGTGCCAGCAGCTTGTTAGTGGGGCCCCAGCATTTT. Its translation is CASSLLVGPQHF.

This clonotype was seen a handful of times. This chain uses TRBV20-1 with TRBJ2-1, with TRBD2 identical over 9 bases. Germline V gives CDR1 DFQATT, CDR2 SNEGSKA (reference sequence). The V segment lost 0 bases and the J segment 8 bases; nucleotides outside the gene matches: 5. The CDR3 contains 14 residues. CDR3 amino acids: CSARERGGTYEQFF. The CDR3 DNA sequence: TGCAGTGCTAGAGAGCGGGGGGGCACGTATGAGCAGTTCTTC.

A few counts support this clonotype. The chain recombines TRBV20-1 with TRBJ2-1, with 11 bases aligning to TRBD2. The CDR3 extends over 16 amino acids. CDR1 and CDR2 (germline): DFQATT, SNEGSKA (reference sequence). The V and J ends lost 5 bases and 2 bases, in that order; junction bases with no gene match: 8. The CDR3: CSASGVAGGTYNEQFF. CDR3 in DNA: TGCAGTGCTTCGGGGGTAGCGGGAGGGACCTACAATGAGCAGTTCTTC.

J is TRBJ2-6 and V is TRBV10-3; D possibly corresponds to TRBD1 (6 bases). CDR1 and CDR2 from the germline V gene are ENHRY and SYGVKD. Deletions cut 9 bases from V and 4 bases from J, with 13 bases between. CDR3 length: 14 amino acids. CDR3 amino acids: CAINRVPGANVLTF. Written as DNA, the CDR3 is TGTGCCATTAACAGGGTTCCCGGGGCCAACGTCCTGACTTTC.

The sample holds a few counts of this clonotype. One end of the junction fails to match germline, which may point to a read error. The chain carries TRBV7-7 and TRBJ2-3; D gene uncertain. This CDR3 region has 14 residues. Per the germline V gene, CDR1 is SSHAT and CDR2 is FNYEAQ (reference sequence). CDR3 sequence: CASSFQTLTDTQYF. CDR3 sequence (DNA): TGTGCTAGCAGCTTCCAGACACTCACAGATACGCAGTATTTT. Full variable domain (remainder filled in from reference TRBV7-7 and TRBJ2-3): GAGVSQSPRYKVTKRGQDVTLRCDPISSHATLYWYQQALGQGPEFLTYFNYEAQPDKSGLPSDRFSAERPEGSISTLTIQRTEQRDSAMYRCASSFQTLTDTQYFGPGTRLTVL.